This record concerns one T cell receptor beta chain sequence. Its antigen is as yet unknown. The data derive from a study of cytomegalovirus exposure and HLA in healthy donors. As for the study in general: Of all 400 or so donors who were genotyped, roughly 81% belonged to the Caucasian-associated ancestry cluster. Points from the study as a whole: Within the data, a cluster of highly shared sequence variants was likely a sequencing artifact. Cytomegalovirus-associated TCR beta chains were listed, numbering roughly 150. Based on reports, TCR beta sequences accurately predicted HLA-A and HLA-B alleles for most subjects.

The V and J ends lost 3 bases and 8 bases respectively, with 13 bases between them. CDR3 length equals 13 residues. The germline CDR1 and CDR2 sequences are MDHEN and SYDVKM. Primers: 60 Vbeta forward and 13 Jbeta reverse. The method was immunoSEQ multiplex PCR; TCRdb's version includes in-frame clones alone and lacks a portion of them. Of approximately 100,000 clones listed, around nine tenths are singletons. This sequence joins TRBV28 and TRBJ1-2, with D unresolved. The sequence derives from a man aged 25-40 years in good health and CMV-seropositive. Sequenced sample: PBMCs. The CDR3 nucleotides read TGTGCCAGCAGTTTGACCTCTCCGGGAGGCTACACCTTC. Residues: CASSLTSPGGYTF.